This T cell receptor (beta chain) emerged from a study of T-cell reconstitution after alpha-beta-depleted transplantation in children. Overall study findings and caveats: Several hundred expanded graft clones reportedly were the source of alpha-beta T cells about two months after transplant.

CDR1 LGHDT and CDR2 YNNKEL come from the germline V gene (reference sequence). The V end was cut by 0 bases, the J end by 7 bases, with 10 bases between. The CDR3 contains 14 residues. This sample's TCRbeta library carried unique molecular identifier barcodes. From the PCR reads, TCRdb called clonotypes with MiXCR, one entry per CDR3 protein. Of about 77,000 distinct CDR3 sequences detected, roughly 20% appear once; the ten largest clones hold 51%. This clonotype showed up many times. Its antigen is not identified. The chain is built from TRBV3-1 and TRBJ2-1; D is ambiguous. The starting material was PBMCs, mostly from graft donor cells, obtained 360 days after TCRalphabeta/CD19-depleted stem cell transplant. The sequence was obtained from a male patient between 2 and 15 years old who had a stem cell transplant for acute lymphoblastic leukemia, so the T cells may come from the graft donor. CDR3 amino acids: CASSQDTARNEQFF. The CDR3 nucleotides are TGTGCCAGCAGCCAAGATACTGCGAGGAATGAGCAGTTCTTC.